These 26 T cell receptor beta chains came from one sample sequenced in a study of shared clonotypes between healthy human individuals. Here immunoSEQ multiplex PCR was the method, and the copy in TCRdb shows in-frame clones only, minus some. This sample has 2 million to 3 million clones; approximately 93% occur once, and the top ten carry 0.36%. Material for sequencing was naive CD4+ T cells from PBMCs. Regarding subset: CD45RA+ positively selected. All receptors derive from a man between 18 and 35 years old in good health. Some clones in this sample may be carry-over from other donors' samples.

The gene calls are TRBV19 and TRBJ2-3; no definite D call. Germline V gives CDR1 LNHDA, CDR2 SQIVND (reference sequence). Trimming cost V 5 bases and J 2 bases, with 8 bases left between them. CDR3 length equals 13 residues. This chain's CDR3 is CASSDHPTDTQYF. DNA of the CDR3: TGTGCCAGTAGTGACCATCCCACAGATACGCAGTATTTT.

CDR3 in DNA: TGCGCCAGCAGCTTGTTGATCGGGGGAGTGGATACGCAGTATTTT. Protein: CASSLLIGGVDTQYF. This chain joins TRBV5-1 and TRBJ2-3; perhaps TRBD2 as D (6 bases). The CDR3 covers 15 residues. Germline V gives CDR1 SGHRS, CDR2 YFSETQ. V was clipped by 1 base and J by 6 bases, with 15 bases between them.

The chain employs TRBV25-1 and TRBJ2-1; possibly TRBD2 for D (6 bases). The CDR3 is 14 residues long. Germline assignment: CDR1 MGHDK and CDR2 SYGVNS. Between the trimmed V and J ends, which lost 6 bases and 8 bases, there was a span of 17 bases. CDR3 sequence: CASSRADYWYEQFF. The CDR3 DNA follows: TGTGCCAGCAGCAGGGCGGACTACTGGTATGAGCAGTTCTTC.

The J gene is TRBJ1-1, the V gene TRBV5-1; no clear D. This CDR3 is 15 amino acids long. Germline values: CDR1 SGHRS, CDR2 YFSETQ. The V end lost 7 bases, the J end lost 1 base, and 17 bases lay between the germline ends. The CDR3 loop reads CASGEGLVGNTEAFF. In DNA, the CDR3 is TGCGCCAGCGGCGAAGGGCTGGTAGGGAACACTGAAGCTTTCTTT.

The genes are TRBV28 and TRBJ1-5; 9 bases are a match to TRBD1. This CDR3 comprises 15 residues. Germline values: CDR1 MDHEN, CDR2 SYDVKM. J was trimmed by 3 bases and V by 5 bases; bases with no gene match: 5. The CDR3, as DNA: TGTGCCAGCAGTCCGGGACAGGGTTTCAATCAGCCCCAGCATTTT. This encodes CASSPGQGFNQPQHF.

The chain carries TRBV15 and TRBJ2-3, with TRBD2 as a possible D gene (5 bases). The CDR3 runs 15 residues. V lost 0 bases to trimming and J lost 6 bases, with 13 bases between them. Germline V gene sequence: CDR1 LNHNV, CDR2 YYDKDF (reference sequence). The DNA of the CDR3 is TGTGCCACCAGCAGAGATCGAGGGAGTAGGGATACGCAGTATTTT. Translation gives CATSRDRGSRDTQYF.

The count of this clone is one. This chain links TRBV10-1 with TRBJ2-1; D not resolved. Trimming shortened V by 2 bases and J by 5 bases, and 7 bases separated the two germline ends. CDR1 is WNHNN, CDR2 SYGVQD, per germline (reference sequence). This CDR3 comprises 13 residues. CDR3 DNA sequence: TGCGCCAGCAGTGAGAATACTAACAATGAGCAGTTCTTC. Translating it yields CASSENTNNEQFF.

The CDR3 DNA reads as TGCGCCCCAATCGAAGACCATACCTACAATGAGCAGTTCTTC. Amino acid sequence: CAPIEDHTYNEQFF. The V call is TRBV4-1, the J call TRBJ2-1, with unresolved D. Germline V CDR1 and CDR2: MGHRA, YSYEKL. V was clipped by 11 bases and J by 2 bases, with 16 bases between them. The CDR3 loop spans 14 amino acids.

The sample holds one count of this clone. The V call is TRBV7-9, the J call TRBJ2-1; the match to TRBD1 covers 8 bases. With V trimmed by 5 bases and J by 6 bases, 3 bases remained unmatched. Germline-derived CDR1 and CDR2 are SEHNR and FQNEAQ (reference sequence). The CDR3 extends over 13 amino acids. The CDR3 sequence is CASSQGAGNEQFF. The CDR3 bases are TGTGCCAGCAGCCAGGGGGCGGGCAATGAGCAGTTCTTC.

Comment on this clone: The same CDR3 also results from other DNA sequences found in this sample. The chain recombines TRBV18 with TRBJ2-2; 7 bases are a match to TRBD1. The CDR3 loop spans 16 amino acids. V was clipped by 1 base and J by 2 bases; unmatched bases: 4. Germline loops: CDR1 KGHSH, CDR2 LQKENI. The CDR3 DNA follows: TGTGCCAGCTCACCACGACAGGGTATTAACACCGGGGAGCTGTTTTTT. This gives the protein CASSPRQGINTGELFF.

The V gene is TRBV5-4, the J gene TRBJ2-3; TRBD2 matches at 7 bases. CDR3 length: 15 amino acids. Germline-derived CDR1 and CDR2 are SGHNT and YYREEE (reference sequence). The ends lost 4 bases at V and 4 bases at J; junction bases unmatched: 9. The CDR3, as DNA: TGTGCCAGCAGCCCGGGCGGCGGGAGTTCAGATACGCAGTATTTT. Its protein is CASSPGGGSSDTQYF.

In DNA form, the CDR3 reads TGTGCCAGCAGCTTAGTCGGGGGGCAAGCTTTCTTT. It specifies CASSLVGGQAFF. The chain carries TRBV7-9 and TRBJ1-1; D perhaps matches TRBD1 (6 bases). The CDR3 loop spans 12 amino acids. Germline assignment: CDR1 SEHNR and CDR2 FQNEAQ (reference sequence). Deletions cut 1 base from V and 9 bases from J, with 9 bases between. Variable domain in full (rest from reference TRBV7-9 and TRBJ1-1): DTGVSQNPRHKITKRGQNVTFRCDPISEHNRLYWYRQTLGQGPEFLTYFQNEAQLEKSRLLSDRFSAERPKGSFSTLEIQRTEQGDSAMYLCASSLVGGQAFFGQGTRLTVV.

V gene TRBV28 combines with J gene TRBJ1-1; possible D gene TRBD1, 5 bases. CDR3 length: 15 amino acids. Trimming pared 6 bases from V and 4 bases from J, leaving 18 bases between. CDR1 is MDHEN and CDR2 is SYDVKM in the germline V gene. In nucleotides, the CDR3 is TGTGCCAGCAGAGGGCAGGGCCCTTCGGGCACTGAAGCTTTCTTT. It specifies CASRGQGPSGTEAFF.

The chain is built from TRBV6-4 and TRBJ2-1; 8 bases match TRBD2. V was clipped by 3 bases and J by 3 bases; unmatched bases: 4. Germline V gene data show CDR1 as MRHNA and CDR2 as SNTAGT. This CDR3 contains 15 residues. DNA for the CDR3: TGTGCCAGCAGTGATAGCGGGACGGGCTACAATGAGCAGTTCTTC. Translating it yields CASSDSGTGYNEQFF.

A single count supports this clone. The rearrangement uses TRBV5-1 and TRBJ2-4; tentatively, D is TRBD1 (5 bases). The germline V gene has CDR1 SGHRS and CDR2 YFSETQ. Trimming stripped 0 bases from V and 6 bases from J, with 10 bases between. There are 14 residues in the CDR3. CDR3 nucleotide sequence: TGCGCCAGCAGCTTGGGGACAATTTCAAACATTCAGTACTTC. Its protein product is CASSLGTISNIQYF.

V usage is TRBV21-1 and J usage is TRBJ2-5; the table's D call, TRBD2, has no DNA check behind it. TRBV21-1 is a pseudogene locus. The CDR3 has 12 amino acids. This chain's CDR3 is CATSGEEETQYF. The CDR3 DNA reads TGTGCCACCTCGGGAGAGGAAGAGACCCAGTACTTC.

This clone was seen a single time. CDR3: CASSILFSGQAIYNEQFF. The CDR3 DNA sequence: TGTGCCAGTAGTATTTTGTTTAGCGGGCAAGCGATTTACAATGAGCAGTTCTTC. The J gene is TRBJ2-1, the V gene TRBV19; 7 nucleotides line up with TRBD2. After removal of 3 bases from V and 4 bases from J, the junction contained 15 bases not matched to a gene. Germline CDR1 and CDR2: LNHDA and SQIVND (reference sequence). The CDR3 spans 18 residues.

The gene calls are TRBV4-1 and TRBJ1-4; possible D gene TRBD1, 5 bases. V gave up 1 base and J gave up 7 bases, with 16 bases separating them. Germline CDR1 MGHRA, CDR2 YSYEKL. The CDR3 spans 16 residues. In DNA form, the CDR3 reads TGCGCCAGCAGCCAAGGCCCGGGACGCGAACGTGAAAAACTGTTTTTT. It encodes CASSQGPGREREKLFF.

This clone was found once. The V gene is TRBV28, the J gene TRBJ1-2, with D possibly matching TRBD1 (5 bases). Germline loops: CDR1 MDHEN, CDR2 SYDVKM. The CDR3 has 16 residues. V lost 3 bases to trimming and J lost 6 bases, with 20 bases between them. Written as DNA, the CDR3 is TGTGCCAGCAGTTTCCGGGGGACCATATGGGAGGATGGCTACACCTTC. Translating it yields CASSFRGTIWEDGYTF.

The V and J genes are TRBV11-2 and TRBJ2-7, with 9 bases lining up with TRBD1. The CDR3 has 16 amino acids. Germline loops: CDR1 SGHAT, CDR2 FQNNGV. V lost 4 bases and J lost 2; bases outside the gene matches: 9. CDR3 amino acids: CASSSTRDRAPYEQYF. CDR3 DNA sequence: TGTGCCAGCAGCTCCACTCGGGACAGGGCGCCCTACGAGCAGTACTTC.

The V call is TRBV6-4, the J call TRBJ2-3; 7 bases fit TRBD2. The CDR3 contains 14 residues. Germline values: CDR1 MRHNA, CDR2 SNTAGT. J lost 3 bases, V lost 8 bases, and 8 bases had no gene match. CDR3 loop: CASARDYPTDTQYF. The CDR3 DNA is TGTGCCAGCGCAAGGGACTACCCAACAGATACGCAGTATTTT.

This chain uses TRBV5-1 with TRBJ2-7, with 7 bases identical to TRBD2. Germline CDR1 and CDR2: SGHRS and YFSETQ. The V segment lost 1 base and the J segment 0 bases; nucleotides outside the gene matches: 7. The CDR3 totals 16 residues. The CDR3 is CASSLTGGRGSYEQYF. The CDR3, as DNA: TGCGCCAGCAGCTTGACAGGCGGGAGAGGCTCCTACGAGCAGTACTTC.

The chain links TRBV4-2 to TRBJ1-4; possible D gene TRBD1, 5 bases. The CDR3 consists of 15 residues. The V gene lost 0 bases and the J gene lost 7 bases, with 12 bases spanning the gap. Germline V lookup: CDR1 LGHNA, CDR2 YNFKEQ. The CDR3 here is CASSQDVAQGEKLFF. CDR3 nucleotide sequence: TGTGCCAGCAGCCAAGATGTGGCGCAGGGTGAAAAACTGTTTTTT.

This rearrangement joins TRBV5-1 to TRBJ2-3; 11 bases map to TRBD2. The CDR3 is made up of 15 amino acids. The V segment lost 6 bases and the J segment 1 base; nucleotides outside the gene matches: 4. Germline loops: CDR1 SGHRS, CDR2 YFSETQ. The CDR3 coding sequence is TGCGCCAGCATCCAACTAGCGGGAGGCACAGATACGCAGTATTTT. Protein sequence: CASIQLAGGTDTQYF.

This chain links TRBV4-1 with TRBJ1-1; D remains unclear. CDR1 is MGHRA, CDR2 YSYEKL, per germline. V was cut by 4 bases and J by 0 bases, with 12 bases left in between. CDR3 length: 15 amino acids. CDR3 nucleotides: TGCGCCAGCAGCCCCGTAATATACATGAACACTGAAGCTTTCTTT. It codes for CASSPVIYMNTEAFF.

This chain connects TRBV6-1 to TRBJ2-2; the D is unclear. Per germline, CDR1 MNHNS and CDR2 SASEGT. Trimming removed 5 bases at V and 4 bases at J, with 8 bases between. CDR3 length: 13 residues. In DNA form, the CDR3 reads TGTGCCAGCAGTCCGATTAGCACCGGGGAGCTGTTTTTT. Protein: CASSPISTGELFF.